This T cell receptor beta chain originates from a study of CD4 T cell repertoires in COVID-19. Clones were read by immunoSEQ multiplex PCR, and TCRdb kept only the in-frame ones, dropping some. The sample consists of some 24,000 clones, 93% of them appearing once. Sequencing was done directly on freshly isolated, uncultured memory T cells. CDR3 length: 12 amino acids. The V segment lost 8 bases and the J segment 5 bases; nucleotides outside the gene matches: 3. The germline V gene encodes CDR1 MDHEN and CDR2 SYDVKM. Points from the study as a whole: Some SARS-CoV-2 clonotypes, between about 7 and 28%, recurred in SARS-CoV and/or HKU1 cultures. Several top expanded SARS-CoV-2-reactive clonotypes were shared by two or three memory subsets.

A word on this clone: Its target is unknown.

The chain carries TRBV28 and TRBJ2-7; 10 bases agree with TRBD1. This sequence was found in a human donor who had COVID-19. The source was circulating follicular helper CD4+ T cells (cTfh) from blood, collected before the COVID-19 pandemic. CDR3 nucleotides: TGTGCCAGCGGGACAGGGGTCCACGAGCAGTACTTC. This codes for CASGTGVHEQYF.